The clone carrying this T cell receptor beta chain was counted once. What it recognizes is unknown. These data originate in a study of radiotherapy plus CTLA-4 blockade in lung cancer. Across the study: Among enrolled patients, 15% to 20% responded and around 30% achieved disease control.

Using immunoSEQ multiplex PCR, the repertoire was profiled, and TCRdb retains in-frame clones only, with some absent. The top ten clones hold around 3.5% of a sample with about 25,000 clones, 73% of them seen once. General study results and limits: Among blood TCR repertoires after radiotherapy plus ipilimumab, tumor-derived clones expanded.

Germline CDR1 is MDHEN and CDR2 is SYDVKM. The CDR3 spans 14 residues. With 6 bases removed from V and 3 bases from J, the gap between germline ends came to 14 bases. This specimen consisted of peripheral blood, obtained from a patient treated with radiotherapy plus ipilimumab. The rearrangement joins TRBV28 to TRBJ1-1; D is uncertain. The receptor comes from a human donor with non-small cell lung cancer who had stable disease on radiotherapy plus ipilimumab. Here the CDR3 DNA reads TGTGCCAGCAGACTCCAATTCGGACACACTGAAGCTTTCTTT. Translated: CASRLQFGHTEAFF.